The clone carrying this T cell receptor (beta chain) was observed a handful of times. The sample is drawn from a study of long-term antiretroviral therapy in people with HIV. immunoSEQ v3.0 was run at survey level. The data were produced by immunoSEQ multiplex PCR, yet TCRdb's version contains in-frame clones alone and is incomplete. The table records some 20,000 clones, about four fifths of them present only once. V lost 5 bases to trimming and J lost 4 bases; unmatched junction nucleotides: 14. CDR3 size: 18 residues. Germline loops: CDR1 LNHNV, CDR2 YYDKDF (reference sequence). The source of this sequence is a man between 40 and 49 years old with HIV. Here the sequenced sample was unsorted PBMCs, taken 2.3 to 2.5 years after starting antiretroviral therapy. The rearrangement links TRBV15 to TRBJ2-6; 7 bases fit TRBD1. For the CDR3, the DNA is TGTGCCACCAGCGGACGGGACAGTGGTCCATTGGGGGCCAACGTCCTGACTTTC. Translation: CATSGRDSGPLGANVLTF.